This T cell receptor beta chain appears in the sequencing data of a study of immune cell composition in non-small cell lung cancer. The junction had 8 bases not matched to a gene; V was cut back by 1 base and J by 6 bases. CDR1 and CDR2 from the germline V gene are MNHEY and SMNVEV (reference sequence). The length of the CDR3 is 17 residues. Here immunoSEQ multiplex PCR was the method, and the copy in TCRdb shows in-frame clones only, minus some. The repertoire consists of roughly 10,000 clones, with 60% to 80% occurring once and the leading ten covering 7% to 10%. This chain links TRBV27 with TRBJ2-3; the match to TRBD2 covers 12 bases. The sequence derives from a human donor with non-small cell lung cancer. The specimen sequenced was lung tumor tissue. The CDR3 loop reads CASSLLASGGAPDTQYF. Written as DNA, the CDR3 is TGTGCCAGCAGTTTATTGGCTAGCGGGGGGGCCCCGGATACGCAGTATTTT.